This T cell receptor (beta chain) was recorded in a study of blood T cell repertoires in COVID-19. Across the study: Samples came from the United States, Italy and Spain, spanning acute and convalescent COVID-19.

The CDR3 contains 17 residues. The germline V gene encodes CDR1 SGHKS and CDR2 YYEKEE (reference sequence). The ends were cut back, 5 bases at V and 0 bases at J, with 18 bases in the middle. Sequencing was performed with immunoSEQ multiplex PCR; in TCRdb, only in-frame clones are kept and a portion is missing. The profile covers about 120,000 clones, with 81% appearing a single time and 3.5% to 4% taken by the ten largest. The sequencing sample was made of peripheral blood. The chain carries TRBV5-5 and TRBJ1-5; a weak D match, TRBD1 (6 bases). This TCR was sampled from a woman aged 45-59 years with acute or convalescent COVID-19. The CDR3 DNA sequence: TGTGCCAGCAGTAGTGGTCGGGACACCGATAGCAATCAGCCCCAGCATTTT. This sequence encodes CASSSGRDTDSNQPQHF.